This T cell receptor beta chain stems from a study of blood T cell repertoires in COVID-19. The CDR3 is 14 amino acids. From germline, CDR1 is SGHNT and CDR2 YENEEA. After removal of 1 base from V and 10 bases from J, the junction contained 2 bases not matched to a gene. TCRdb's copy holds only in-frame clones and misses some; the assay was immunoSEQ multiplex PCR. This sample yields 260,000 or so clones, of which approximately 84% are seen a single time; 15% to 19% belongs to the top ten. Categorization into cohorts depended on clinical history that participants reported. Either two negative PCRs, clearance, or symptom resolution qualified Cohort 3 donors as recovered.

The receptor's source is a man aged 18-30 years who had recovered from COVID-19. The V gene is TRBV11-3, the J gene TRBJ2-5, with TRBD2 identical over 14 bases. Sequenced material: PBMCs or T cells enriched from blood (not recorded which). CDR3 nucleotide sequence: TGTGCCAGCAGCTTAGGACTAGCGGGGGGGGACCAGTACTTC. This sequence encodes CASSLGLAGGDQYF.